The source of this T cell receptor (beta chain) is a study of technical replicates of blood from several donors. Trimming removed 4 bases from V and 2 bases from J; junction bases left unmatched: 4. The CDR3 has 14 amino acids. Germline V gene sequence: CDR1 SGHNT, CDR2 YENEEA. The data were produced by immunoSEQ multiplex PCR, yet TCRdb's version contains in-frame clones alone and is incomplete. The sample lists some 87,000 clones, 97% occurring once. This TCR came from a human donor in good health. J is TRBJ2-5 and V is TRBV11-3; 7 positions match TRBD1. The sequenced material came from T cells isolated from PBMCs. Here the CDR3 reads CASSSLRGQETQYF. The CDR3, as DNA: TGTGCCAGCAGCTCCCTCAGGGGGCAAGAGACCCAGTACTTC.